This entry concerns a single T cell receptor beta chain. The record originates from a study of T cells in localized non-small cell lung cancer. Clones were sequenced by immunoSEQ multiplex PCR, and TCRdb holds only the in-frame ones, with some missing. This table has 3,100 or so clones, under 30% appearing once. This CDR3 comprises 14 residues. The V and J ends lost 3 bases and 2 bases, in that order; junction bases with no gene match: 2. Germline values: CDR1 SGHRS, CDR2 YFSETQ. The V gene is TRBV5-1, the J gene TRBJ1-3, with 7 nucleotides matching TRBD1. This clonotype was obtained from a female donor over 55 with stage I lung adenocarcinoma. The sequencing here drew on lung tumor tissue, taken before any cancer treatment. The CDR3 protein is CASSSGTAGNTIYF. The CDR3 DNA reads TGCGCCAGCAGCTCTGGGACAGCTGGAAACACCATATATTTT.